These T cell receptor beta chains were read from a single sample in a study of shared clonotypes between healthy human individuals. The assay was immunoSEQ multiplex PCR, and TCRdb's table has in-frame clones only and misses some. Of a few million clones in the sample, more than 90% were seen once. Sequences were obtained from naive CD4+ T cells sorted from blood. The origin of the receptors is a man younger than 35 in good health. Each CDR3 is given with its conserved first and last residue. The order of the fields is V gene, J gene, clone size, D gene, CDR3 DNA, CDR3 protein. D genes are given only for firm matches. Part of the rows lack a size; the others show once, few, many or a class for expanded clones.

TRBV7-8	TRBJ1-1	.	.	TGTGCCAGCAGCTTAGGTGGGGGGGACACCCAGTTTGAAGCTTTCTTT	CASSLGGGDTQFEAFF
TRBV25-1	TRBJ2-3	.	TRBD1	TGTGCCAGCAGTGGGACAGGGAAGAGTGCAGATACGCAGTATTTT	CASSGTGKSADTQYF
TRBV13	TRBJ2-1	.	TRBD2	TGTGCCAGCAGCCCGGACCCCCTGTCGGGAGGGAGGGGCAATGAGCAGTTCTTC	CASSPDPLSGGRGNEQFF
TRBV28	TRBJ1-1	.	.	TGTGCCAGCAGTGACACTGGAGGGAGGAGGGGGAACACTGAAGCTTTCTTT	CASSDTGGRRGNTEAFF
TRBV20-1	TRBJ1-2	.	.	TGCAGTGCTAGACCGAACTATGGCTACACCTTC	CSARPNYGYTF
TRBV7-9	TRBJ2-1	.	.	TGTGCCAGCAGCTTAGGCGGACCCGACAATGAGCAGTTCTTC	CASSLGGPDNEQFF
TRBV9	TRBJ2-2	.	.	TGTGCCAGCAGCGTAGTCTCCGGGGAGCTGTTTTTT	CASSVVSGELFF
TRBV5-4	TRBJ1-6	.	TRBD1	TGTGCCAGCAGCTTCCCGGGGGACAGAAGTAATTCACCCCTCCACTTT	CASSFPGDRSNSPLHF
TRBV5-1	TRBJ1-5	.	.	TGCGCCAGCAGGGGAGATAGCAATCAGCCCCAGCATTTT	CASRGDSNQPQHF
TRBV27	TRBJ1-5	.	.	TGTGCCAGCAGGATAACAGGGAAGGGCAATCAGCCCCAGCATTTT	CASRITGKGNQPQHF
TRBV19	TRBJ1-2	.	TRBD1	TGTGCCAGTGGAGCCGGGACAGGGGATCGCTATGGCTACACCTTC	CASGAGTGDRYGYTF
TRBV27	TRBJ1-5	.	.	TGTGCCAGCAGTTCAGACCCCGCGGGCAATCAGCCCCAGCATTTT	CASSSDPAGNQPQHF
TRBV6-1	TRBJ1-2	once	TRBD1	TGTGCCAGCAGTGAAGGGACAGGGATCTATGGCTACACCTTC	CASSEGTGIYGYTF
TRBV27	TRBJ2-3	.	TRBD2	TGTGCCAGCAGTTTTGCGGGAGCCGCCACAGATACGCAGTATTTT	CASSFAGAATDTQYF
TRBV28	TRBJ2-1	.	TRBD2	TGTGCCAGCGGCCTTAGCGGGGGGGCGGTTTATGAGCAGTTCTTC	CASGLSGGAVYEQFF
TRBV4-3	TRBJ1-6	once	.	TGCGCCAGCAGCCAAGAACAGGGTAGTTCACCCCTCCACTTT	CASSQEQGSSPLHF